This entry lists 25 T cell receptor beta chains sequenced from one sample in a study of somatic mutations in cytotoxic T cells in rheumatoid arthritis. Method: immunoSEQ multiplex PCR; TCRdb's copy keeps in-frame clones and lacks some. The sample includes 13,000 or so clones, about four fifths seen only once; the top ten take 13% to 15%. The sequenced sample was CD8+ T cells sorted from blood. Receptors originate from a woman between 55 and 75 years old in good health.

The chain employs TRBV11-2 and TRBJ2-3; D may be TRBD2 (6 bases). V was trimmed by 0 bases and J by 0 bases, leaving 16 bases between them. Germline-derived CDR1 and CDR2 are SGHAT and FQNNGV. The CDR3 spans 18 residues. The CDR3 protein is CASSLEVQGLASTDTQYF. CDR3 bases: TGTGCCAGCAGCTTAGAGGTCCAGGGACTTGCTAGCACAGATACGCAGTATTTT.

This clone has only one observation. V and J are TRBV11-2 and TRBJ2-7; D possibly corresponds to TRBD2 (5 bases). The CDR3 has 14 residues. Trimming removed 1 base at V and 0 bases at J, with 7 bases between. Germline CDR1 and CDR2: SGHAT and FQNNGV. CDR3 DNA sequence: TGTGCCAGCAGCTTAGTTGGAGGCTCCTACGAGCAGTACTTC. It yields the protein CASSLVGGSYEQYF.

CDR3 sequence (DNA): TGCAGCGTTGGACTAGCGGGGGGGACCGGGGAGCTGTTTTTT. It specifies CSVGLAGGTGELFF. This chain uses TRBV29-1 with TRBJ2-2; TRBD2 aligns across 14 bases. There are 14 residues in the CDR3. Trimming removed 4 bases from V and 5 bases from J; junction bases left unmatched: 0. Germline assignment: CDR1 SQVTM and CDR2 ANQGSEA.

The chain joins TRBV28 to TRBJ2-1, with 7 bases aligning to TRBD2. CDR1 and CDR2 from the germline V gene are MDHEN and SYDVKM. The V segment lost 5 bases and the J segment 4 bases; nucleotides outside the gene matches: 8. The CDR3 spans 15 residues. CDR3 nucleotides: TGTGCCAGCAGTCCCCCGGGACTACTTTACAATGAGCAGTTCTTC. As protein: CASSPPGLLYNEQFF.

The CDR3 protein is CASSLSGTGAGELFF. The DNA for the CDR3 is TGTGCCAGCAGTCTAAGTGGGACAGGGGCCGGGGAGCTGTTTTTT. J is TRBJ2-2 and V is TRBV28, with 10 bases lining up with TRBD1. Germline CDR1 MDHEN, CDR2 SYDVKM. The length of the CDR3 is 15 residues. Germline trimming cut 5 bases from V and 6 bases from J; bases unmatched to any gene: 6.

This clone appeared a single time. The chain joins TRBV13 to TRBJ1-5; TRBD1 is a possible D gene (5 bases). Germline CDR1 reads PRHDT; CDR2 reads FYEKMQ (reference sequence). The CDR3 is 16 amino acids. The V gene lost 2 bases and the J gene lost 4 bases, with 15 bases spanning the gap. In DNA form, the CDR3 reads TGTGCCAGCAGCTTATCAGGGCAGGGCTTGAATCAGCCCCAGCATTTT. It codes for CASSLSGQGLNQPQHF.

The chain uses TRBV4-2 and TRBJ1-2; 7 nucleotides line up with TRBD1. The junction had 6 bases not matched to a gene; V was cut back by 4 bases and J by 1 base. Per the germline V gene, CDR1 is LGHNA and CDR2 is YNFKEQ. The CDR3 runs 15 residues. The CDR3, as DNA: TGTGCCAGCAGCCCCTCGGGACAGATTAACTATGGCTACACCTTC. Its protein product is CASSPSGQINYGYTF.

CDR3 loop: CASRPPWGAEQYF. The CDR3 DNA sequence: TGTGCCAGCAGACCCCCCTGGGGCGCAGAGCAGTACTTC. V and J are TRBV27 and TRBJ2-7; perhaps TRBD1 as D (5 bases). The V and J ends lost 6 bases and 7 bases respectively, with 16 bases between them. The germline V gene encodes CDR1 MNHEY and CDR2 SMNVEV (reference sequence). The CDR3 sequence is 13 residues long.

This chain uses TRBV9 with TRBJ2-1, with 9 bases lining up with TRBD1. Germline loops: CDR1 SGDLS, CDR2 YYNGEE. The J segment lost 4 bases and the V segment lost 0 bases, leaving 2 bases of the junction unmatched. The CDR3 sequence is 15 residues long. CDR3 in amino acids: CASSVAGTGYNEQFF. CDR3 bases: TGTGCCAGCAGCGTAGCTGGGACAGGGTACAATGAGCAGTTCTTC.

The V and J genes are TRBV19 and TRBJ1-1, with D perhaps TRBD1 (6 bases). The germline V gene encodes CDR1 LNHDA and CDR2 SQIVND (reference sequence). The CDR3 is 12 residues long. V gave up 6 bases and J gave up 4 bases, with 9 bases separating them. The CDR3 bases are TGTGCCAGTAGACAGGGTGCCACTGAAGCTTTCTTT. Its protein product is CASRQGATEAFF. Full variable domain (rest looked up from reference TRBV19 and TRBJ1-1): DGGITQSPKYLFRKEGQNVTLSCEQNLNHDAMYWYRQDPGQGLRLIYYSQIVNDFQKGDIAEGYSVSREKKESFPLTVTSAQKNPTAFYLCASRQGATEAFFGQGTRLTVV.

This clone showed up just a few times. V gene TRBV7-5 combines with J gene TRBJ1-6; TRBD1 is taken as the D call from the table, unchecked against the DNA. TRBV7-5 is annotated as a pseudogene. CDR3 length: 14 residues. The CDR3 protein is CASRGPTHLSPLHF. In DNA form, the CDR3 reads TGTGCCAGCAGGGGACCTACCCATCTTTCACCCCTCCACTTT.

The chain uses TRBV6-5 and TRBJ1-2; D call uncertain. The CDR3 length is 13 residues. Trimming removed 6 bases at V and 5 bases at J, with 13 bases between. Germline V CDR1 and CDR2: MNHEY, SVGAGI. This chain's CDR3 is CASSGRTLYGYTF. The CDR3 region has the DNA TGTGCCAGCAGCGGTAGAACCCTATATGGCTACACCTTC.

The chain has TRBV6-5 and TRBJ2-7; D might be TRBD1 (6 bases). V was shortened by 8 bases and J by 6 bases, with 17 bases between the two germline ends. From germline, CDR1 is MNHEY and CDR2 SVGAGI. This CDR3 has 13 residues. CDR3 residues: CASRSNRVGEQYV. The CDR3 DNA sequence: TGTGCCAGCCGATCGAACAGGGTGGGCGAGCAGTACGTC.

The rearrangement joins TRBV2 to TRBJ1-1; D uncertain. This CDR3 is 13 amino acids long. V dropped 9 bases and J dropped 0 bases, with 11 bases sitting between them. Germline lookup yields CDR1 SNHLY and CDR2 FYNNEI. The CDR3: CASSIGLNTEAFF. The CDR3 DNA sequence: TGTGCCAGTAGTATCGGTTTGAACACTGAAGCTTTCTTT.

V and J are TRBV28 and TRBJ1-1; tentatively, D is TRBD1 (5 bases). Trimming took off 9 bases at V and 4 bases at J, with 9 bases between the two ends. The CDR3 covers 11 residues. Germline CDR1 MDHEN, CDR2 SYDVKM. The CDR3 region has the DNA TGTGCCAGTAGGGGCCTCACTGAAGCTTTCTTT. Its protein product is CASRGLTEAFF.

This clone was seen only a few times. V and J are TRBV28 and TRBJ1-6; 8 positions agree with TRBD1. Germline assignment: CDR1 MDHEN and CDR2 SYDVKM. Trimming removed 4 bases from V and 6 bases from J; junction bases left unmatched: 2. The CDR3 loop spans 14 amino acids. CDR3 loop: CASSSDRVNSPLHF. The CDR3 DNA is TGTGCCAGCAGTTCGGACAGGGTTAATTCACCCCTCCACTTT.

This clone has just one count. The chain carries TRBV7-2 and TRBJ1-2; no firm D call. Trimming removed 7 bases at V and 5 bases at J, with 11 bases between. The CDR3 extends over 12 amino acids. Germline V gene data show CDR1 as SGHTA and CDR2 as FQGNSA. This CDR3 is CASNPPGYGYTF. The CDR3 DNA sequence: TGTGCCAGCAACCCTCCGGGTTATGGCTACACCTTC.

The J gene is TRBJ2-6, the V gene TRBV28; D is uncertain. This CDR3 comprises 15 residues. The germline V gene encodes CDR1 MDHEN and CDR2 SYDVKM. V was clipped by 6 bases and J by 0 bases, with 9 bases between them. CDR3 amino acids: CASSFDNSGANVLTF. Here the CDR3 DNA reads TGTGCCAGCAGCTTTGACAACTCTGGGGCCAACGTCCTGACTTTC.

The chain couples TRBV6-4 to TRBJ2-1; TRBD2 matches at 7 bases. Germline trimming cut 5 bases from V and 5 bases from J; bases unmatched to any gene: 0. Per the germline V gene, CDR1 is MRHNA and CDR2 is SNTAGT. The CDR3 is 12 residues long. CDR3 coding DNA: TGTGCCAGCAGTAGCGGGAACAATGAGCAGTTCTTC. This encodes CASSSGNNEQFF.

The CDR3 coding sequence is TGTGCCAGCAGCCCCGGTCGCGAGCAGTACTTC. It encodes CASSPGREQYF. V and J are TRBV6-6 and TRBJ2-7; D is unclear. V was cut by 6 bases and J by 6 bases, with 9 bases left in between. The CDR3 spans 11 residues. Germline V gene sequence: CDR1 MNHNY, CDR2 SVGAGI (reference sequence).

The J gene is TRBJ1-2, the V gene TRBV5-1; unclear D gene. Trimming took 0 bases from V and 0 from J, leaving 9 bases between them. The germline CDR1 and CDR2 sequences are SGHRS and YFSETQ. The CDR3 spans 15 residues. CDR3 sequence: CASSLEGATNYGYTF. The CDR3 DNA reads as TGCGCCAGCAGCTTGGAGGGAGCCACTAACTATGGCTACACCTTC.

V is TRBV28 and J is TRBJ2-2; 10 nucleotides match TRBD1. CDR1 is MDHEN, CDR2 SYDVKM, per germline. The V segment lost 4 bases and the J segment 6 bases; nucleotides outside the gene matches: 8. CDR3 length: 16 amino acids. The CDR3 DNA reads TGTGCCAGCAGTTCCCGACAGGGGGCGCGGTCCGGGGAGCTGTTTTTT. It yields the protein CASSSRQGARSGELFF. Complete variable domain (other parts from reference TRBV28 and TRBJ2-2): DVKVTQSSRYLVKRTGEKVFLECVQDMDHENMFWYRQDPGLGLRLIYFSYDVKMKEKGDIPEGYSVSREKKERFSLILESASTNQTSMYLCASSSRQGARSGELFFGEGSRLTVL.

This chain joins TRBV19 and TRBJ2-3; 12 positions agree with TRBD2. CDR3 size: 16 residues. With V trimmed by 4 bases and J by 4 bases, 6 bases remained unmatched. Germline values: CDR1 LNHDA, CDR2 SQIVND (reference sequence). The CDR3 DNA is TGTGCCAGTAGTACCCTAGCGGGGGGGGGCCCAGATACGCAGTATTTT. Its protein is CASSTLAGGGPDTQYF.

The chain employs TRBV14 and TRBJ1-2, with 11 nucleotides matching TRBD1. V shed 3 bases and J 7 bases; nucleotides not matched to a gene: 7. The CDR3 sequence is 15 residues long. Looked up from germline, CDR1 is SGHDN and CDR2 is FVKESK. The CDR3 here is CASSHTRTGGSGYTF. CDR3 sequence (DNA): TGTGCCAGCAGCCATACACGGACAGGGGGCAGTGGCTACACCTTC.

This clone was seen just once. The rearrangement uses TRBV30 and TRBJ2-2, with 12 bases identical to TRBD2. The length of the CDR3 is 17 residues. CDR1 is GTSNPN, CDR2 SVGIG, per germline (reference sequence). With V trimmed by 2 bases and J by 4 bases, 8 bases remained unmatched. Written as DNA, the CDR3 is TGTGCCTGGAGTATCCTAGCGGGGGGGCTTGGCACCGGGGAGCTGTTTTTT. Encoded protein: CAWSILAGGLGTGELFF.